Detailed here is one T cell receptor (beta chain). Its antigen target is currently unknown. One base away there is no much larger clone; base qualities are not given. These data belong to a study of T-cell reconstitution after alpha-beta-depleted transplantation in children (dated by TCRdb to the mid-2010s). For the wider study: Using TCR repertoire profiling, the study quantitatively followed how T-cell immune reconstitution unfolded in children after TCRalphabeta/CD19-depleted allogeneic hematopoietic cell transplantation.

V is reduced by 3 bases and J by 6 bases, leaving a spacing of 15 bases between them. Spanning cysteine to phenylalanine, the CDR3 consists of 14 amino acids. This entry keeps only the CDR3 DNA: 42 bases, framed from base 1. This sample's treatment or condition label indicates: allogeneic hematopoietic cell transplantation with graft depleted of TCRalphabeta T cells and CD19 B cells. The transplant recipients were children given TCRalphabeta/CD19-depleted allogeneic hematopoietic cell grafts. Library method: PCR. For sequencing, an Illumina HiSeq 2500 was employed. TCR libraries were prepared with molecular barcoding, using unique molecular identifiers to normalize TCRbeta repertoire quantification. In TCRdb, the public reads were trimmed at Q25 with fastp and aligned with MiXCR, with productive beta chains retained. Each CDR3 protein gets just one entry, which takes the most common genes and DNA from the rows behind it. This sample gives approximately 650,000 distinct CDR3 sequences in total; under 15% of them show up just once. Of the sample, around 0.8% falls within the top ten clones.

Points the paper makes about the study in general: Hyperexpanded clone frequencies declined over subsequent months; after one year, T-cell counts and TCRbeta diversity were mostly attributed to newly produced T cells. The apparently early alphabetaT-cell count recovery about two months after transplant was reportedly dependent on only several hundred rapidly expanded clones derived from non-depleted graft cells. The high TCRbeta diversity at day 60 in some patients was ascribed to recipient T cells and intrathymic progenitors that had survived conditioning.

Sequencing used PBMCs, obtained before TCRalphabeta/CD19-depleted stem cell transplant. The rearranged segments are TRBV12-3 or TRBV12-4 and TRBJ2-7, with a weak D call of TRBD1 (5 bases match). The TCR originated in a girl aged 2 to 9 with congenital amegakaryocytic thrombocytopenia, due to receive a stem cell transplant. Here the CDR3 is given as CASSFRQPDFEQYF. The nucleotide sequence reads as follows: TGTGCCAGCAGTTTCAGACAGCCAGATTTCGAGCAGTACTTC.